Below, 29 T cell receptor beta chains from the same sample are listed, as sequenced in a study of CD8+ T cells in alopecia areata. Following RNA extraction, reverse transcription yielded cDNA that acted as the sequencing template. Sequencing used immunoSEQ multiplex PCR; TCRdb keeps in-frame clones, though not all of them. The table lists 90,000 to 130,000 clones, with no singletons. The specimen sequenced was lesional skin. These receptors were taken from a C3H/HeJ mouse with alopecia areata. The mouse strain carries the MHC haplotype H2-k.

As concerns this clone: Gene names and germline match the mouse. The DNA ends 4 residues before the CDR3 does, and the rest of the CDR3 is filled in from the germline J gene. The chain has TRBV19 and TRBJ2-5, with TRBD1 as a possible D gene (5 bases). V lost 3 bases and J 0 bases, leaving 8 bases between the germline ends. Germline V gene data show CDR1 as FNHDT and CDR2 as SITEND (reference sequence). This CDR3 is built from 14 residues. The sequenced part of the CDR3 DNA is TGTGCCAGCAGTAGACAGCCAAACCAAGAC. Amino acid sequence: CASSRQPNQD. The entire CDR3 protein is CASSRQPNQDTQYF.

This clone was seen more than once but under ten times. These gene names are mouse names. The read ends 4 residues before the CDR3 terminus; that terminus is restored from the germline J gene. The chain joins TRBV13-3 to TRBJ2-4; TRBD1 agrees at 8 bases. The V segment lost 3 bases and the J segment 3 bases; nucleotides outside the gene matches: 3. The germline CDR1 and CDR2 sequences are NNHDY and SYVADS. This CDR3 has 14 residues. The sequenced CDR3 bases are TGTGCCAGCAGTGGGCAGGGGGCACAAAAC. Translation: CASSGQGAQN. The full CDR3 protein is CASSGQGAQNTLYF.

Concerning this clone itself: Genes here carry mouse names. The read comes to an end 4 residues before the CDR3 does, leaving the germline J gene to fill in the end. The rearrangement joins TRBV13-3 to TRBJ1-4; no reliable D call. Trimming pared 5 bases from V and 0 bases from J, leaving 8 bases between. The germline V gene encodes CDR1 NNHDY and CDR2 SYVADS. The CDR3 is 14 amino acids. Partial CDR3 DNA: TGTGCCAGCAGCCACAAGCTTTCCAACGAA. This translates into CASSHKLSNE. The entire CDR3 protein is CASSHKLSNERLFF.

This clone was seen a few times. Genes and germline are mouse. Sequencing ends 4 residues short of the CDR3 end; the germline J gene provides the rest. The chain couples TRBV13-3 to TRBJ2-1, with a weak D call TRBD2 (6 bases). CDR3 length: 13 amino acids. V gave up 5 bases and J gave up 4 bases, with 10 bases separating them. The germline CDR1 and CDR2 sequences are NNHDY and SYVADS. Incomplete CDR3 DNA: TGTGCCAGCAGAAACTGGGTTTATGCT. Translating gives CASRNWVYA. Given in full, the CDR3 is CASRNWVYAEQFF.

This clone occurred a few times. Gene and germline names: mouse. The covered CDR3 bases are TGTGCCAGCAGCCGGACAGGGACGGACTCC. As protein: CASSRTGTDS. The CDR3 in its entirety is CASSRTGTDSDYTF. The chain employs TRBV19 and TRBJ1-2; 8 bases are shared with TRBD1. The CDR3 end falls 4 residues outside the read, so it is completed with the germline J gene. Per germline, CDR1 FNHDT and CDR2 SITEND (reference sequence). This CDR3 contains 14 residues. Trimming took 5 bases from V and 3 from J; bases not matched to a gene: 6.

A remark on this clone: Mouse germline and gene names are used. The read comes to an end 4 residues before the CDR3 does, leaving the germline J gene to fill in the end. The chain carries TRBV17 and TRBJ1-4; D possibly corresponds to TRBD1 (6 bases). Germline values: CDR1 MNHDT, CDR2 YYDKIL. Trimming took off 5 bases at V and 1 base at J, with 14 bases between the two ends. The CDR3 totals 16 residues. The DNA read from the CDR3 is TGTGCTAGCAGTCCCGGGACACCAGATTCCAACGAA. Translation gives CASSPGTPDSNE. The CDR3 reads in full as CASSPGTPDSNERLFF.

This clone was seen at least ten times. Gene names and germline match the mouse. The read ends 4 residues shy of where the CDR3 ends; the end is completed using the germline J gene. The chain combines TRBV13-3 with TRBJ1-4; 8 bases agree with TRBD1. J was trimmed by 4 bases and V by 0 bases; bases with no gene match: 8. The CDR3 consists of 17 residues. The V gene's germline CDR1 is NNHDY and CDR2 SYVADS. Here the CDR3 reads CASSDGTGRGINERLFF. Partial CDR3 DNA: TGTGCCAGCAGTGATGGGACAGGGAGAGGGATCAACGAA.

Worth noting for this clone: Mouse germline and gene names are used. Read coverage stops 4 residues before the CDR3 terminus; the germline J gene supplies the remainder. The chain has TRBV1 and TRBJ2-7, with D possibly being TRBD2 (7 bases). Germline CDR1 and CDR2: NSQYPW and LRSPGD (reference sequence). This CDR3 is 16 amino acids long. CDR3 DNA, as far as it was read: TGCACCTGCAGTGCAGGTGAGGGGGGGGGATTTTAT. It specifies CTCSAGEGGGFY. The full CDR3 protein reads CTCSAGEGGGFYEQYF. Based on the CDR3 plus reference TRBV1 and TRBJ2-7, the full variable domain is VTLLEQNPRWRLVPRGQAVNLRCILKNSQYPWMSWYQQDLQKQLQWLFTLRSPGDKEVKSLPGADYLATRVTDTELRLQVANMSQGRTLYCTCSAGEGGGFYEQYFGPGTRLTVL.

Regarding this clone: Gene names and germline refer to mouse. The CDR3 end falls 4 residues outside the read, so it is completed with the germline J gene. The V and J genes are TRBV1 and TRBJ2-1; 10 nucleotides line up with TRBD1. Germline V gene data show CDR1 as NSQYPW and CDR2 as LRSPGD (reference sequence). The CDR3 consists of 12 residues. The CDR3 spells CTCRDRGAEQFF. The sequenced part of the CDR3 DNA is TGCACCTGCAGGGACAGGGGGGCT.

The sample holds many counts of this clone. DNA and listed protein disagree at residue 13, so the protein shown here was translated from the DNA. The genes are named according to mouse. The read terminates 3 residues ahead of where the CDR3 ends, so the germline J gene completes it. The V gene is TRBV13-3, the J gene TRBJ1-3; 9 bases map to TRBD1. The germline gives CDR1 NNHDY, CDR2 SYVADS. The V gene end was trimmed by 3 bases and the J gene end by 3 bases; junction bases not matched to a gene: 7. The CDR3 extends over 16 amino acids. The part of the CDR3 DNA that was read is TGTGCCAGCAGTGGTCCCGGGACAGGGAATGGAAATACG. Translated, it gives CASSGPGTGNGNT. The full CDR3 sequence reads CASSGPGTGNGNTLYF.

As for this clone: Germline and genes here are mouse. CDR3: CASRGTEANSDYTF. The DNA read from the CDR3 is TGTGCCAGCAGGGGGACAGAAGCAAACTCC. The J gene is TRBJ1-2, the V gene TRBV19, with TRBD1 identical over 7 bases. Coverage ceases 4 residues before the CDR3 finishes, and the germline J gene fills in the end. The V gene end was trimmed by 5 bases and the J gene end by 0 bases; junction bases not matched to a gene: 4. Germline values: CDR1 FNHDT, CDR2 SITEND (reference sequence). The CDR3 length is 14 residues. The variable domain in full, with the rest retrieved from reference TRBV19 and TRBJ1-2, is GGIITQTPKFLIGQEGQKLTLKCQQNFNHDTMYWYRQDSGKGLRLIYYSITENDLQKGDLSEGYDASREKKSSFSLTVTSAQKNEMAVFLCASRGTEANSDYTFGSGTRLLVI.

This clone was observed a handful of times. Genes and germline come from the mouse. The observed sequence ends 4 residues before the CDR3 terminus, with the missing tail filled in from the germline J gene. The J gene is TRBJ2-7, the V gene TRBV1, with 11 bases matching TRBD2. Germline CDR1 reads NSQYPW; CDR2 reads LRSPGD (reference sequence). CDR3 length: 15 amino acids. The sequenced CDR3 bases are TGCACCTGCAGGGGAGGAAGGGACTGGGGGTAT. Translated, it gives CTCRGGRDWGY. The full CDR3 sequence reads CTCRGGRDWGYEQYF.

This clone was counted at least ten times. Any gene name here is a mouse gene name. Read sequence stops 4 residues before the CDR3 end, and the germline J gene provides the missing end. This chain links TRBV13-3 with TRBJ2-2; 7 nucleotides agree with TRBD1. Germline assignment: CDR1 NNHDY and CDR2 SYVADS. The CDR3 covers 15 residues. With 0 bases clipped from V and 3 bases from J, the junction kept 2 bases outside the gene matches. CDR3 in amino acids: CASSDAGTDTGQLYF. The covered CDR3 bases are TGTGCCAGCAGTGATGCAGGGACAGACACCGGG.

This clone was recorded a few times. Any gene name here is a mouse gene name. The CDR3 extends 4 residues past the end of the read, so its final part is completed from the germline J gene. The J gene is TRBJ2-1, the V gene TRBV13-3; tentatively, D is TRBD1 (6 bases). Germline V gene lookup returns CDR1 NNHDY and CDR2 SYVADS. The CDR3 covers 12 residues. The V gene lost 9 bases and the J gene lost 3 bases, with 10 bases spanning the gap. The covered CDR3 bases are TGTGCCACAGGGACATCCTATGCT. It yields the protein CATGTSYA. The CDR3 in full is CATGTSYAEQFF.

On this clone: Translating the DNA gives a protein that differs from the TCRdb entry at residue 11; the protein shown here is that DNA translation. Genes and germline are mouse. The sequence runs out 3 residues before the end of the CDR3; the remainder is reconstructed from the germline J gene. The chain is built from TRBV31 and TRBJ1-3, with D tentatively TRBD1 (6 bases). CDR3 length equals 14 residues. The germline V gene encodes CDR1 GKSSPN and CDR2 SITVG. V was clipped by 1 base and J by 1 base, with 8 bases between them. This CDR3 reads CAWSPGQSGNTLYF. The part of the CDR3 DNA that was read is TGTGCCTGGAGTCCCGGACAGTCTGGAAATACG.

This clone showed up many times. Genes and germline come from the mouse. The sequenced fragment ends 4 residues before the CDR3 boundary, so the rest is inferred from the germline J gene. The rearrangement uses TRBV1 and TRBJ2-1, with TRBD2 matching over 7 bases. Germline CDR1 NSQYPW, CDR2 LRSPGD (reference sequence). Trimming at V came to 4 bases and at J to 0 bases, leaving 6 bases not matched to a gene. CDR3 length: 16 residues. The CDR3: CTCSVDWVSNYAEQFF. CDR3 bases read: TGCACCTGCAGTGTAGACTGGGTTTCTAACTATGCT.

This clone has only a few counts. The germline and genes are mouse ones. From the germline J gene comes the end of the CDR3, since the read stops 4 residues before it. The chain couples TRBV1 to TRBJ2-1; TRBD2 aligns across 9 bases. After removal of 0 bases from V and 3 bases from J, the junction contained 6 bases not matched to a gene. CDR1 is NSQYPW and CDR2 is LRSPGD in the germline V gene (reference sequence). This CDR3 region has 17 residues. CDR3 residues: CTCSADDWGRPYAEQFF. CDR3 bases read: TGCACCTGCAGTGCAGATGACTGGGGGCGACCCTATGCT.

This clone was counted a few times. Any gene name here is a mouse gene name. The DNA ends 4 residues before the CDR3 does, and the rest of the CDR3 is filled in from the germline J gene. The chain couples TRBV13-3 to TRBJ2-7; 9 bases agree with TRBD1. The CDR3 is 14 amino acids. The junction had 5 bases not matched to a gene; V was cut back by 4 bases and J by 3 bases. Germline CDR1 and CDR2: NNHDY and SYVADS. The CDR3 sequence is CASSPGQGGYEQYF. Partial CDR3 DNA: TGTGCCAGCAGTCCGGGACAGGGTGGCTAT.

This clone showed up many times. Mouse names are used for the genes. The read finishes 4 residues shy of the CDR3 end, and the germline J gene is used to complete it. The rearrangement uses TRBV13-3 and TRBJ1-2, with a weak D call TRBD1 (6 bases). This CDR3 is built from 15 residues. Trimming took 0 bases from V and 2 from J, leaving 11 bases between them. Germline CDR1 and CDR2: NNHDY and SYVADS. The sequenced CDR3 bases are TGTGCCAGCAGTGATGCCAGGGGAAGGAACTCC. Its translation is CASSDARGRNS. The full CDR3 is CASSDARGRNSDYTF.

This clone was picked up a small number of times. The germline and genes are mouse ones. The sequenced fragment ends 4 residues before the CDR3 boundary, so the rest is inferred from the germline J gene. The V call is TRBV31, the J call TRBJ2-1; 8 positions match TRBD2. Germline V gene lookup returns CDR1 GKSSPN and CDR2 SITVG. Germline trimming cut 5 bases from V and 1 base from J; bases unmatched to any gene: 4. The CDR3 extends over 14 amino acids. The CDR3 region is CAWFRTGNYAEQFF. CDR3 DNA, as far as it was read: TGTGCCTGGTTCCGGACTGGGAACTATGCT.

Comment on this clone: Genes here carry mouse names. The DNA ends 4 residues before the CDR3 does, and the rest of the CDR3 is filled in from the germline J gene. The genes are TRBV13-1 and TRBJ2-7, with TRBD1 matching over 10 bases. The CDR3 has 14 amino acids. Per germline, CDR1 NSHNY and CDR2 SYGAGN. CDR3 sequence: CASSPRTGGYEQYF. The CDR3 bases that were read are TGTGCCAGCAGTCCCCGGACAGGGGGATAT.

In regard to this clone: Gene names are the mouse ones. The read halts 4 residues ahead of the CDR3 end, with the missing end drawn from the germline J gene. The chain is built from TRBV13-3 and TRBJ1-2; 11 bases match TRBD1. Germline values: CDR1 NNHDY, CDR2 SYVADS. The CDR3 runs 13 residues. The sequenced part of the CDR3 DNA is TGTGCCAGCAGGGGACAGGGGGTAGGC. Protein: CASRGQGVG. The complete CDR3 protein is CASRGQGVGDYTF.

As for this clone: Any gene name here is a mouse gene name. The sequenced fragment ends 4 residues before the CDR3 boundary, so the rest is inferred from the germline J gene. The gene calls are TRBV19 and TRBJ2-5; 11 bases agree with TRBD2. The CDR3 runs 15 residues. The germline gives CDR1 FNHDT, CDR2 SITEND (reference sequence). J lost 2 bases, V lost 2 bases, and 1 base had no gene match. The CDR3: CASSMTGGGQDTQYF. CDR3 DNA (partial): TGTGCCAGCAGTATGACTGGGGGGGGCCAAGAC.

Details on this clone: At residue 9, the translated DNA and the protein in TCRdb do not agree; the protein given here is derived from the DNA. Gene names follow the mouse nomenclature. The observed sequence ends 3 residues before the CDR3 terminus, with the missing tail filled in from the germline J gene. V gene TRBV13-3 combines with J gene TRBJ1-6, with D possibly TRBD1 on 5 matching bases. TRBJ1-6 is known as an ORF, though its function is uncertain. Per germline, CDR1 NNHDY and CDR2 SYVADS. Deletions cut 4 bases from V and 10 bases from J, with 9 bases between. This CDR3 comprises 12 residues. CDR3 sequence reads: CASSPDTSPLYF. The CDR3 DNA, read in part, is TGTGCCAGCAGTCCGGACACCTCGCCC.

This clone was seen only a few times. TCRdb's protein and the translated DNA diverge at residue 12; the protein reported here is the translation of the DNA. Mouse germline and gene names are used. The read ends 3 residues shy of where the CDR3 ends; the end is completed using the germline J gene. The chain employs TRBV19 and TRBJ1-3; no definite D call. The ends were cut back, 2 bases at V and 0 bases at J, with 9 bases in the middle. The CDR3 length is 15 residues. Germline V gene sequence: CDR1 FNHDT, CDR2 SITEND (reference sequence). Partial CDR3 DNA: TGTGCCAGCAGTATGGAGACACCTTCTGGAAATACG. This encodes CASSMETPSGNT. The full CDR3 reads CASSMETPSGNTLYF.

To note about this clone: Mouse names are used for the genes. The read ends 4 residues early relative to the CDR3; the germline J gene fills the gap. The gene calls are TRBV1 and TRBJ2-4; 9 nucleotides align to TRBD1. Per germline, CDR1 NSQYPW and CDR2 LRSPGD (reference sequence). With 1 base clipped from V and 3 bases from J, the junction kept 5 bases outside the gene matches. The CDR3 is 16 amino acids. This CDR3 is CTCSAVRDREQNTLYF. The part of the CDR3 DNA that was read is TGCACCTGCAGTGCAGTCCGGGACAGGGAACAAAAC.

This clone was seen a handful of times. Any gene name here is a mouse gene name. The read finishes 4 residues shy of the CDR3 end, and the germline J gene is used to complete it. Other DNA sequences in the sample encode the same CDR3. This chain uses TRBV13-3 with TRBJ2-5; weak D call: TRBD1 (6 bases). This CDR3 comprises 14 residues. The V gene's germline CDR1 is NNHDY and CDR2 SYVADS. The CDR3 loop is CASSGTGSGDTQYF. CDR3 bases read: TGTGCCAGCAGTGGCACAGGGAGTGGAGAC. Drawing the rest from reference TRBV13-3 and TRBJ2-5, the complete variable domain is EAAVTQSPRSKVAVTGGKVTLSCHQTNNHDYMYWYRQDTGHGLRLIHYSYVADSTEKGDIPDGYKASRPSQENFSLILELASLSQTAVYFCASSGTGSGDTQYFGPGTRLLVL.

This clone was seen at least ten times. Any gene name here is a mouse gene name. Sequencing ends 4 residues short of the CDR3 end; the germline J gene provides the rest. The V call is TRBV13-3, the J call TRBJ2-3, with 12 bases matching TRBD1. V shed 2 bases and J 4 bases; nucleotides not matched to a gene: 5. Germline V gene data show CDR1 as NNHDY and CDR2 as SYVADS. The CDR3 runs to 16 residues. Incomplete CDR3 DNA: TGTGCCAGCAGTGAAACCGGGACAGGGGGCCCAGAA. This encodes CASSETGTGGPE. The complete CDR3 protein is CASSETGTGGPETLYF.

There are a few counts of this clone. All gene names here are mouse names. The CDR3 extends 4 residues past the end of the read, so its final part is completed from the germline J gene. This sequence joins TRBV19 and TRBJ1-2, with TRBD1 matching over 9 bases. Per the germline V gene, CDR1 is FNHDT and CDR2 is SITEND (reference sequence). Trimming removed 7 bases from V and 2 bases from J; junction bases left unmatched: 3. This CDR3 is built from 13 residues. The CDR3 protein is CASATGGNSDYTF. The covered CDR3 bases are TGTGCCAGCGCTACAGGGGGCAACTCC.